This TCR beta chain was found in a study of shared clonotypes between healthy human individuals. Study-wide results and limits: The low donor count limited represented genetic and exposure-history diversity.

V was pared by 2 bases and J by 3 bases, with 16 bases between. This CDR3 contains 17 residues. Germline V lookup: CDR1 ENHRY, CDR2 SYGVKD. A word on this clone: Its antigen is not known.

Some clones are missing from TCRdb's copy, which holds only in-frame ones; the method was immunoSEQ multiplex PCR. The table includes 1.6 million or so clones, 97% to 99% detected once. The sequence was obtained from a man younger than 45 in good health. Material: naive CD4+ T cells sorted from blood. Subset of the sample: CD45RA+ positively selected. The chain couples TRBV10-3 to TRBJ1-4; D possibly corresponds to TRBD1 (5 bases). The CDR3 is CAISEGPPGTANEKLFF. The CDR3 DNA reads TGTGCCATCAGTGAGGGGCCCCCCGGGACGGCTAATGAAAAACTGTTTTTT.